These T cell receptor beta chains were read from a single sample in a study of T cell responses to AZD1222 COVID-19 vaccine. Produced via immunoSEQ multiplex PCR; TCRdb's table is partial and in-frame only. The sample has over 60,000 clones; more than 75% are singletons. Source: peripheral blood, taken on day 0 of AZD1222 vaccination. The receptors here all came from an adult in good health. Both conserved end residues are part of each CDR3. The D gene is left open where the match is weak. Rows give clone size only sometimes, using once, few, many, or a class for an expanded clone.

- | 13 | TRBJ2-3 | TRBV6-5 | - | TGTGCCAGCAGACAGGGTAGCACAGATACGCAGTATTTT | CASRQGSTDTQYF
- | 16 | TRBJ1-4 | TRBV5-1 | few | TGCGCCAGCAGCCCTGGCGTTGGGGGTATTAATGAAAAACTGTTTTTT | CASSPGVGGINEKLFF
- | 16 | TRBJ1-1 | TRBV5-1 | once | TGCGCCAGCAGCTTGAGGGGCACAGAGAGGTGGGGCGAAGCTTTCTTT | CASSLRGTERWGEAFF
TRBD1 | 15 | TRBJ2-2 | TRBV24-1 | once | TGTGCCACCAGTGATAGGACAGGGAGAACCGGGGAGCTGTTTTTT | CATSDRTGRTGELFF
- | 15 | TRBJ1-2 | TRBV7-2 | - | TGTGCCAGCAGCCGTCGGACGGACAGTAACTATGGCTACACCTTC | CASSRRTDSNYGYTF
- | 12 | TRBJ2-7 | TRBV30 | - | TGTGCCTGGAGTGAAGTTAGGGGCGAGCAGTACTTC | CAWSEVRGEQYF
- | 16 | TRBJ1-1 | TRBV25-1 | - | TGTGCCAGCAGTGAAGCCAGGGGCGGGATGAACACTGAAGCTTTCTTT | CASSEARGGMNTEAFF
- | 11 | TRBJ1-5 | TRBV28 | - | TGTGCCAGCAGTCGGTATCAGCCCCAGCATTTT | CASSRYQPQHF
- | 13 | TRBJ1-4 | TRBV7-9 | once | TGTGCCAGCAGCGAAGGTTTAGGCGAAAAACTGTTTTTT | CASSEGLGEKLFF
TRBD1 | 13 | TRBJ2-2 | TRBV7-9 | - | TGTGCCAGCAGCTCACAGGGGAACGGGGAGCTGTTTTTT | CASSSQGNGELFF
- | 13 | TRBJ1-5 | TRBV6-6 | once | TGTGCCAGCAGCCTGACAGGCAGCCAGCCCCAGCATTTT | CASSLTGSQPQHF
- | 11 | TRBJ2-7 | TRBV6-1 | few | TGTGCCAGCAGTGATAGCTCGGAGCAGTACTTC | CASSDSSEQYF
TRBD1 | 15 | TRBJ2-7 | TRBV5-5 | - | TGTGCCAGCAGCTTGGTACAGGGGGCGATCAACGAGCAGTACTTC | CASSLVQGAINEQYF
TRBD1 | 16 | TRBJ2-1 | TRBV19 | - | TGTGCCAGTAGTATGGGATGGACAGGCTCCTACAATGAGCAGTTCTTC | CASSMGWTGSYNEQFF
- | 15 | TRBJ2-2 | TRBV7-7 | - | TGTGCTAGCAGCTTAGGGCAGGGAAACACCGGGGAGCTGTTTTTT | CASSLGQGNTGELFF
- | 11 | TRBJ1-1 | TRBV12-3/TRBV12-4 | - | TGTGCCAGCAGCACCGGGGCTGAAGCTTTCTTT | CASSTGAEAFF
- | 15 | TRBJ1-3 | TRBV5-5 | - | TGTGCCAGCAGCTTGGCCAATTTAGGGAGAAACACCATATATTTT | CASSLANLGRNTIYF
- | 14 | TRBJ2-7 | TRBV5-5 | - | TGTGCCAGCAGCTTGGCCACAGTCCGAGGCGAGCAGTACTTC | CASSLATVRGEQYF
- | 12 | TRBJ1-2 | TRBV7-8 | few | TGTGCCAGCAGCTCCGGACTGTATGGCTACACCTTC | CASSSGLYGYTF
TRBD1 | 15 | TRBJ2-2 | TRBV28 | - | TGTGCCAGCATTGGGGGACAGGGTGTCACCGGGGAGCTGTTTTTT | CASIGGQGVTGELFF
- | 14 | TRBJ2-1 | TRBV18 | - | TGTGCCAGCTCACGTGTCGAGGGGAGAGGAGAGCAGTTCTTC | CASSRVEGRGEQFF
TRBD1 | 17 | TRBJ1-5 | TRBV7-8 | - | TGTGCCAGCAGCTTAGTCCGGGACAGGGGTAGCAATCAGCCCCAGCATTTT | CASSLVRDRGSNQPQHF
- | 13 | TRBJ2-7 | TRBV24-1 | - | TGTGCCACCAGTGGGGCAGGGTCCTACGAGCAGTACTTC | CATSGAGSYEQYF
- | 16 | TRBJ1-2 | TRBV10-3 | - | TGTGCCATCAGTGCCTCCGGGACACCGTTTAACTATGGCTACACCTTC | CAISASGTPFNYGYTF
- | 12 | TRBJ2-5 | TRBV10-2 | - | TGCGCCAGCAGGCCTCACGGGGAGACCCAGTACTTC | CASRPHGETQYF
- | 15 | TRBJ1-1 | TRBV3-1/TRBV3-2 | once | TGTGCCAGCAGCACCTCCTTTATACCGAACACTGAAGCTTTCTTT | CASSTSFIPNTEAFF
- | 15 | TRBJ1-1 | TRBV11-2 | - | TGTGCCAGCAGCCCCGAGGGAGTGAGAAGGTCTGAAGCTTTCTTT | CASSPEGVRRSEAFF
- | 14 | TRBJ2-1 | TRBV5-1 | - | TGCGCCAGCAGCTTGGCGTCGGACCGCAATGAGCAGTTCTTC | CASSLASDRNEQFF
- | 15 | TRBJ2-5 | TRBV7-9 | - | TGTGCCAGCAGCGTCAGCGATGGGGTCCAAGAGACCCAGTACTTC | CASSVSDGVQETQYF